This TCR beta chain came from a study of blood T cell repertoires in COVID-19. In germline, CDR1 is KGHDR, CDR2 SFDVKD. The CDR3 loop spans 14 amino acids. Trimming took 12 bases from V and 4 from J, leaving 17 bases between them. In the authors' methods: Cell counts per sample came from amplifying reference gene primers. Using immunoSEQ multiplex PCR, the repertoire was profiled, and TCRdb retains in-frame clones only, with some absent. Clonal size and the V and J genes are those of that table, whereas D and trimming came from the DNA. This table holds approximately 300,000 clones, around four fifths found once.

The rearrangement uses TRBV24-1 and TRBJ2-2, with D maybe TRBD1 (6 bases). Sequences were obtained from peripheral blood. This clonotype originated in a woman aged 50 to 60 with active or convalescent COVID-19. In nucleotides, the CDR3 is TGTGCCCCTCCCGGGACACGGACCACCGGGGAGCTGTTTTTT. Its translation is CAPPGTRTTGELFF.